Detailed here is one T cell receptor (beta chain). PCR was performed using 60 Vbeta and 13 Jbeta primers. Data came from immunoSEQ multiplex PCR; TCRdb stores just in-frame clones and leaves some out. The table includes 33,000 or so clones, 70% to 80% detected once. This sample was included in a study of cytomegalovirus exposure and HLA in healthy donors. CDR3 length: 14 residues. J lost 6 bases, V lost 2 bases, and 7 bases had no gene match. Germline V gene data show CDR1 as WNHNN and CDR2 as SYGVQD (reference sequence). The receptor comes from a woman under 40 in good health and CMV-seropositive. V is TRBV10-1 and J is TRBJ2-7; 7 bases are a match to TRBD1. The sequencing sample was made of PBMCs. The CDR3 reads CASSEGDRDGEQYF. Written as DNA, the CDR3 is TGCGCCAGCAGTGAGGGAGACAGGGACGGCGAGCAGTACTTC.